The 21 T cell receptor beta chains below all came from one sample that was sequenced in a study of cytomegalovirus exposure and HLA in healthy donors. The PCR employed 60 Vbeta primers together with 13 Jbeta primers. Libraries were prepared by immunoSEQ multiplex PCR; TCRdb keeps only in-frame clonotypes and omits some of them. The sample includes 150,000 to 200,000 clones, less than 90% seen only once; the top ten take roughly 1.4%. The sample taken for sequencing was PBMCs. These receptors were obtained from a girl under 18 in good health and CMV-seropositive.

This chain joins TRBV11-2 and TRBJ2-7; TRBD1 agrees at 7 bases. The junction had 10 bases not matched to a gene; V was cut back by 1 base and J by 7 bases. The CDR3 consists of 15 residues. The germline gives CDR1 SGHAT, CDR2 FQNNGV. The chain's CDR3 is CASSLGRRQGNEQYF. The CDR3 DNA reads as TGTGCCAGCAGCTTAGGAAGAAGACAGGGCAATGAGCAGTACTTC.

This clone is a singleton in its sample. The rearrangement joins TRBV29-1 to TRBJ1-1; D ambiguous. This CDR3 comprises 14 residues. The germline V gene encodes CDR1 SQVTM and CDR2 ANQGSEA. Trimming removed 7 bases at V and 0 bases at J, with 15 bases between. The CDR3: CSAGGWPMNTEAFF. The CDR3 bases are TGCAGCGCCGGAGGCTGGCCGATGAACACTGAAGCTTTCTTT.

J is TRBJ2-3 and V is TRBV6-5; 7 bases align to TRBD2. V gave up 8 bases and J gave up 2 bases; unmatched junction bases: 7. CDR3 length equals 14 residues. Per germline, CDR1 MNHEY and CDR2 SVGAGI. CDR3 DNA sequence: TGTGCCAGCGGGAGGGGTGCACTCACAGATACGCAGTATTTT. Protein sequence: CASGRGALTDTQYF.

On this clone: Its ends do not fully match the called genes, so a read error is possible. Other DNA sequences within the sample encode an identical CDR3. This sequence joins TRBV6-5 and TRBJ2-7; D is unresolved. The germline V gene encodes CDR1 MNHEY and CDR2 SVGAGI. There are 15 residues in the CDR3. The CDR3, as DNA: TGTGCCAGCAGTTACGGAAAGATAGCTCCTAACGAGCAGTACTTT. Its translation: CASSYGKIAPNEQYF.

The chain combines TRBV6-1 with TRBJ2-7; 10 positions agree with TRBD2. The J call could be wrong; TRBJ2-5 is a better fit for the DNA end. Germline CDR1 is MNHNS and CDR2 is SASEGT. CDR3 size: 15 residues. Written as DNA, the CDR3 is TGTGCCAGCAGTCCAGGACTAGCGGTTCAGGAGACCCAGTACTTC. It encodes CASSPGLAVQETQYF.

There are a few counts of this clone. This rearrangement joins TRBV11-2 to TRBJ2-3; 12 bases line up with TRBD2. The trim removed 0 bases at V and 3 bases at J, leaving 7 bases unmatched. The CDR3 loop spans 18 amino acids. In germline, CDR1 is SGHAT, CDR2 FQNNGV. In DNA form, the CDR3 reads TGTGCCAGCAGCTTAGACATATGGGGGACTAGCGGGACAGATACGCAGTATTTT. Its protein is CASSLDIWGTSGTDTQYF.

This chain joins TRBV14 and TRBJ2-5; 10 bases are a match to TRBD2. The CDR3 totals 17 residues. Germline CDR1 and CDR2: SGHDN and FVKESK. Trimming removed 0 bases from V and 5 bases from J; junction bases left unmatched: 9. CDR3 sequence reads: CASSQESPSGSMETQYF. The CDR3 region has the DNA TGTGCCAGCAGCCAAGAATCTCCTAGCGGGAGTATGGAGACCCAGTACTTC.

The table lists this clone with a few counts. This chain joins TRBV25-1 and TRBJ1-1; possible D gene TRBD1, 6 bases. Trimming stripped 1 base from V and 7 bases from J, with 13 bases between. Germline loops: CDR1 MGHDK, CDR2 SYGVNS. The CDR3 length is 14 residues. CDR3: CASSESGFRGEAFF. For the CDR3, the DNA is TGTGCCAGCAGTGAATCAGGTTTCAGGGGTGAAGCTTTCTTT. The variable domain in full, with the rest retrieved from reference TRBV25-1 and TRBJ1-1, is EADIYQTPRYLVIGTGKKITLECSQTMGHDKMYWYQQDPGMELHLIHYSYGVNSTEKGDLSSESTVSRIRTEHFPLTLESARPSHTSQYLCASSESGFRGEAFFGQGTRLTVV.

The gene calls are TRBV27 and TRBJ2-3; 10 nucleotides match TRBD2. V shed 5 bases, J shed 4 bases, and the junction held 9 bases outside the gene matches. The CDR3 loop spans 16 amino acids. The germline V gene encodes CDR1 MNHEY and CDR2 SMNVEV (reference sequence). CDR3 sequence (DNA): TGTGCCAGCAGTGGTTTAGCGGGAGGACGGGCAGATACGCAGTATTTT. It codes for CASSGLAGGRADTQYF.

This chain links TRBV5-1 with TRBJ2-3; 7 bases agree with TRBD1. V gave up 6 bases and J gave up 4 bases; unmatched junction bases: 8. There are 14 residues in the CDR3. Germline CDR1 and CDR2: SGHRS and YFSETQ. CDR3 sequence reads: CASKYQGVSDTQYF. For the CDR3, the DNA is TGCGCCAGCAAGTACCAGGGGGTTTCAGATACGCAGTATTTT.

The chain combines TRBV23-1 with TRBJ2-3; D may be TRBD2 (7 bases). TRBV23-1 is treated as an ORF (open reading frame) with a function not yet certain. This CDR3 comprises 16 residues. V lost 3 bases, J lost 3 bases, and 16 bases lay in between. The CDR3 here is CASSHPQGGETDTQYF. The CDR3, as DNA: TGCGCCAGCAGTCACCCCCAAGGGGGGGAGACAGATACGCAGTATTTT.

The gene calls are TRBV5-1 and TRBJ2-1; 11 positions match TRBD2. Trimming cost V 2 bases and J 8 bases; bases outside gene matches: 6. There are 15 residues in the CDR3. The germline V gene encodes CDR1 SGHRS and CDR2 YFSETQ. The CDR3 DNA is TGCGCCAGCAGCTTCCGACTAGCGGGAATTGATGAGCAGTTCTTC. It is translated as CASSFRLAGIDEQFF.

This clone has only a few counts. The gene calls are TRBV13 and TRBJ2-2, with D tentatively TRBD2 (6 bases). Trimming cost V 5 bases and J 1 base, with 14 bases left between them. The length of the CDR3 is 16 residues. CDR1 PRHDT and CDR2 FYEKMQ come from the germline V gene (reference sequence). The CDR3: CASSPWGTQNTGELFF. The CDR3 DNA follows: TGTGCCAGCAGCCCCTGGGGGACTCAGAACACCGGGGAGCTGTTTTTT. Full variable domain (remainder filled in from reference TRBV13 and TRBJ2-2): AAGVIQSPRHLIKEKRETATLKCYPIPRHDTVYWYQQGPGQDPQFLISFYEKMQSDKGSIPDRFSAQQFSDYHSELNMSSLELGDSALYFCASSPWGTQNTGELFFGEGSRLTVL.

The gene calls are TRBV15 and TRBJ2-7; D perhaps matches TRBD2 (6 bases). Germline CDR1 is LNHNV and CDR2 is YYDKDF (reference sequence). V lost 0 bases and J lost 7, with 7 bases in between. The CDR3 extends over 12 amino acids. For the CDR3, the DNA is TGTGCCACCAGCAGAGATCGGGGGGAGCAGTACTTC. Amino acids: CATSRDRGEQYF.

V and J are TRBV4-1 and TRBJ2-5; TRBD2 matches 8 bases. This CDR3 has 15 amino acids. Per the germline V gene, CDR1 is MGHRA and CDR2 is YSYEKL. Trimming removed 7 bases from V and 2 bases from J; junction bases left unmatched: 9. CDR3 region: CASKGAGAGQETQYF. The CDR3 nucleotides are TGCGCCAGCAAGGGAGCGGGAGCGGGACAAGAGACCCAGTACTTC.

The J gene is TRBJ2-2, the V gene TRBV4-2; D may be TRBD1 (6 bases). The CDR3 is 16 residues long. Between the trimmed V and J ends, which lost 4 bases and 1 base, there was a span of 13 bases. CDR1 is LGHNA and CDR2 is YNFKEQ in the germline V gene. The CDR3 reads CASSPSGVWNTGELFF. In nucleotides, the CDR3 is TGTGCCAGCAGCCCCTCAGGGGTTTGGAACACCGGGGAGCTGTTTTTT.

The chain combines TRBV4-1 with TRBJ2-7; 8 bases align to TRBD2. CDR1 and CDR2 from the germline V gene are MGHRA and YSYEKL. V shed 7 bases, J shed 1 base, and the junction held 9 bases outside the gene matches. The CDR3 sequence is 15 residues long. CDR3 residues: CASTPGLGPSYEQYF. CDR3 DNA: TGCGCCAGCACCCCGGGACTAGGGCCTTCCTACGAGCAGTACTTC.

This clone showed up just once. V is TRBV9 and J is TRBJ2-1; 10 nucleotides agree with TRBD1. V lost 3 bases to trimming and J lost 2 bases; unmatched junction nucleotides: 5. Germline CDR1 and CDR2: SGDLS and YYNGEE. This CDR3 has 16 residues. The CDR3 sequence: CASSGGTGDPYNEQFF. The DNA for the CDR3 is TGTGCCAGCAGCGGAGGGACAGGGGACCCCTACAATGAGCAGTTCTTC.

V gene TRBV5-4 combines with J gene TRBJ2-5; 8 bases match TRBD2. Per germline, CDR1 SGHNT and CDR2 YYREEE (reference sequence). V was clipped by 4 bases and J by 5 bases; unmatched bases: 10. This CDR3 has 15 residues. The CDR3 loop reads CASSPGTGGLETQYF. CDR3 DNA: TGTGCCAGCAGCCCCGGGACGGGGGGGTTGGAGACCCAGTACTTC. Full variable domain (remainder filled in from reference TRBV5-4 and TRBJ2-5): ETGVTQSPTHLIKTRGQQVTLRCSSQSGHNTVSWYQQALGQGPQFIFQYYREEENGRGNFPPRFSGLQFPNYSSELNVNALELDDSALYLCASSPGTGGLETQYFGPGTRLLVL.

This clone was picked up a small number of times. The J gene is TRBJ2-7, the V gene TRBV21-1; the table's D call of TRBD1 was not tested on the DNA. TRBV21-1 is labeled a pseudogene. The length of the CDR3 is 17 residues. The CDR3 loop is CASSPKWGPQDSYEQYF. The CDR3 nucleotides are TGTGCCAGCAGCCCAAAGTGGGGGCCCCAGGACTCCTACGAGCAGTACTTC.

The gene calls are TRBV5-4 and TRBJ2-7; weak D call: TRBD2 (7 bases). Trimming removed 5 bases at V and 0 bases at J, with 18 bases between. Germline CDR1 reads SGHNT; CDR2 reads YYREEE (reference sequence). The CDR3 is made up of 16 amino acids. The CDR3 loop is CASSRIGGGSSYEQYF. The CDR3, as DNA: TGTGCCAGCAGTCGGATAGGGGGAGGGAGCTCCTACGAGCAGTACTTC.